A single sample gave rise to the 29 T cell receptor beta chains below, sequenced in a study of shared clonotypes between healthy human individuals. TCRdb keeps only in-frame clones here, not all; method: immunoSEQ multiplex PCR. Of some 690,000 clones in the sample, 90% are singletons; the top ten hold about 34%. Sequenced: memory CD8+ T cells from PBMCs. Subset defined: CD45RO+ cells pooled with CCR7-negative TemRA cells. Receptor source: a man between 18 and 35 years old in good health. Some clones in this sample may be carry-over from other donors' samples.

The rearrangement links TRBV15 to TRBJ2-7; TRBD2 agrees at 7 bases. The germline gives CDR1 LNHNV, CDR2 YYDKDF (reference sequence). V lost 3 bases, J lost 1 base, and 12 bases stayed unmatched. The CDR3 sequence is 17 residues long. The CDR3 nucleotides read TGTGCCACCAGCAGGGGCTTCGGCGGGAGCGCTTCCTACGAGCAGTACTTC. It is translated as CATSRGFGGSASYEQYF.

The chain employs TRBV18 and TRBJ2-3; 7 nucleotides agree with TRBD2. The CDR3 covers 19 residues. Looked up from germline, CDR1 is KGHSH and CDR2 is LQKENI. J gave up 3 bases and V 3 bases, and 18 bases lay outside the gene matches. CDR3 in amino acids: CASSPSSGVAGEVTDTQYF. The CDR3 DNA is TGTGCCAGCTCACCCTCCTCCGGGGTGGCGGGAGAGGTGACAGATACGCAGTATTTT. The full variable domain, its missing parts supplied by reference TRBV18 and TRBJ2-3, is NAGVMQNPRHLVRRRGQEARLRCSPMKGHSHVYWYRQLPEEGLKFMVYLQKENIIDESGMPKERFSAEFPKEGPSILRIQQVVRGDSAAYFCASSPSSGVAGEVTDTQYFGPGTRLTVL.

V usage is TRBV4-1 and J usage is TRBJ2-4, with D possibly matching TRBD2 (6 bases). This CDR3 is 21 amino acids long. V lost 3 bases, J lost 0 bases, and 27 bases lay in between. CDR1 MGHRA and CDR2 YSYEKL come from the germline V gene. Here the CDR3 reads CASSQHGYSRGKNLAKNIQYF. Written as DNA, the CDR3 is TGCGCCAGCAGCCAGCACGGGTATTCCCGGGGGAAAAACCTAGCCAAAAACATTCAGTACTTC.

The sample holds one count of this clone. The DNA for the CDR3 is TGTGCCAGCAGCTATGGGCCATCCGAGCAGTTCTTC. It yields the protein CASSYGPSEQFF. The chain has TRBV27 and TRBJ2-1; no clear D. This CDR3 region has 12 residues. Germline V CDR1 and CDR2: MNHEY, SMNVEV (reference sequence). Deletions cut 6 bases from V and 10 bases from J, with 13 bases between.

The sample holds one count of this clone. The chain recombines TRBV14 with TRBJ2-3; D is uncertain. Germline CDR1 and CDR2: SGHDN and FVKESK. The ends were cut back, 3 bases at V and 0 bases at J, with 7 bases in the middle. CDR3 length: 14 amino acids. CDR3 region: CASSQFRSTDTQYF. CDR3 DNA: TGTGCCAGCAGCCAGTTTAGAAGCACAGATACGCAGTATTTT. Variable domain in full (rest from reference TRBV14 and TRBJ2-3): EAGVTQFPSHSVIEKGQTVTLRCDPISGHDNLYWYRRVMGKEIKFLLHFVKESKQDESGMPNNRFLAERTGGTYSTLKVQPAELEDSGVYFCASSQFRSTDTQYFGPGTRLTVL.

About this clone: This CDR3 is also generated by other DNA sequences in the sample. The rearrangement uses TRBV4-1 and TRBJ1-4; tentatively, D is TRBD1 (5 bases). The CDR3 spans 14 residues. V lost 2 bases and J 3 bases, leaving 7 bases between the germline ends. In germline, CDR1 is MGHRA, CDR2 YSYEKL. The CDR3 DNA sequence: TGCGCCAGCAGCCAACCGGGACCTAATGAAAAACTGTTTTTT. This encodes CASSQPGPNEKLFF.

The genes are TRBV5-1 and TRBJ2-3; 7 positions match TRBD1. CDR3 length: 17 residues. V was pared by 4 bases and J by 2 bases, with 13 bases of the junction left unmatched. Germline values: CDR1 SGHRS, CDR2 YFSETQ. The CDR3 is CASSPPTTGILTDTQYF. The CDR3 DNA reads as TGCGCCAGCAGCCCCCCCACGACAGGGATACTCACAGATACGCAGTATTTT.

V usage is TRBV27 and J usage is TRBJ1-1, with D uncertain. Germline V gene lookup returns CDR1 MNHEY and CDR2 SMNVEV (reference sequence). Deletions cut 0 bases from V and 3 bases from J, with 8 bases between. The CDR3 consists of 14 residues. CDR3 DNA: TGTGCCAGCAGTTTATCCCGGTCCTACACTGAAGCTTTCTTT. Its protein product is CASSLSRSYTEAFF.

The CDR3 DNA is TGTGCCAGCAGTTTAAGCCACGAAATGGCCCGGACAGTCGAAAAACTGTTTTTT. This encodes CASSLSHEMARTVEKLFF. The chain uses TRBV28 and TRBJ1-4; TRBD1 might be the D (6 bases). Germline loops: CDR1 MDHEN, CDR2 SYDVKM. This CDR3 spans 18 amino acids. Trimming took 2 bases from V and 8 from J, leaving 24 bases between them. The full variable domain, completed using reference TRBV28 and TRBJ1-4, is DVKVTQSSRYLVKRTGEKVFLECVQDMDHENMFWYRQDPGLGLRLIYFSYDVKMKEKGDIPEGYSVSREKKERFSLILESASTNQTSMYLCASSLSHEMARTVEKLFFGSGTQLSVL.

The sample holds one count of this clone. The chain employs TRBV6-5 and TRBJ2-3; no reliable D call. There are 15 residues in the CDR3. V lost 6 bases, J lost 6 bases, and 19 bases lay in between. Germline V gives CDR1 MNHEY, CDR2 SVGAGI. The CDR3 sequence: CASSPRTGNWDTQYF. The CDR3 DNA follows: TGTGCCAGCAGCCCCCGGACGGGTAACTGGGATACGCAGTATTTT.

This chain joins TRBV18 and TRBJ2-7; D is unclear. The length of the CDR3 is 16 residues. The V and J ends lost 3 bases and 0 bases respectively, with 15 bases between them. Germline lookup yields CDR1 KGHSH and CDR2 LQKENI. CDR3 in amino acids: CASSPRSSLSSYEQYF. In DNA, the CDR3 is TGTGCCAGCTCACCCCGGTCGTCTCTTAGCTCCTACGAGCAGTACTTC.

J is TRBJ2-1 and V is TRBV5-1, with unresolved D. Germline lookup yields CDR1 SGHRS and CDR2 YFSETQ. V was pared by 0 bases and J by 2 bases, with 9 bases between. This CDR3 is built from 15 residues. Written as DNA, the CDR3 is TGCGCCAGCAGCTTGGACGAGTCACCCTACAATGAGCAGTTCTTC. This gives the protein CASSLDESPYNEQFF.

The genes are TRBV2 and TRBJ2-5, with 9 bases identical to TRBD1. CDR1 and CDR2 (germline): SNHLY, FYNNEI. The CDR3 has 15 amino acids. J gave up 12 bases and V 2 bases, and 13 bases lay outside the gene matches. CDR3 sequence reads: CASSETGTGRLVEYF. The CDR3 DNA reads TGTGCCAGCAGTGAAACCGGGACAGGGAGGTTGGTGGAGTACTTC.

The chain has TRBV7-9 and TRBJ2-3; perhaps D is TRBD1 or TRBD2 (5 bases each). The CDR3 length is 17 residues. Germline V gives CDR1 SEHNR, CDR2 FQNEAQ (reference sequence). V was clipped by 3 bases and J by 0 bases, with 16 bases between them. CDR3 DNA sequence: TGTGCCAGCAGCTTGTTGAGTGAGGGACCGAGCACAGATACGCAGTATTTT. Translation gives CASSLLSEGPSTDTQYF.

This clone appeared a single time. The V gene is TRBV28, the J gene TRBJ2-1; D gene unclear. The CDR3 runs to 13 residues. Germline CDR1 reads MDHEN; CDR2 reads SYDVKM. V was trimmed by 5 bases and J by 4 bases, leaving 9 bases between them. In nucleotides, the CDR3 is TGTGCCAGCAGTCCCGGGTATTACAATGAGCAGTTCTTC. This sequence encodes CASSPGYYNEQFF.

The chain is built from TRBV11-2 and TRBJ2-1; TRBD2 is a possible D gene (5 bases). Germline CDR1 SGHAT, CDR2 FQNNGV. The CDR3 is 13 residues long. The V end lost 5 bases, the J end lost 3 bases, and 8 bases lay between the germline ends. In DNA form, the CDR3 reads TGTGCCAGCAGCCCGGGGTTCTACAATGAGCAGTTCTTC. The encoded protein is CASSPGFYNEQFF.

The genes are TRBV2 and TRBJ1-2, with D possibly TRBD1 on 6 matching bases. Germline loops: CDR1 SNHLY, CDR2 FYNNEI. The CDR3 consists of 14 residues. Between the trimmed V and J ends, which lost 6 bases and 2 bases, there was a span of 13 bases. The CDR3: CASRPKGGNYGYTF. The CDR3 DNA reads TGTGCCAGCAGACCTAAGGGGGGGAACTATGGCTACACCTTC.

V usage is TRBV6-5 and J usage is TRBJ1-1; 8 bases align to TRBD1. From germline, CDR1 is MNHEY and CDR2 SVGAGI. The CDR3 spans 15 residues. V dropped 2 bases and J dropped 5; count of bases not matched to a gene: 7. CDR3 loop: CASSYDRDRSTEAFF. The DNA for the CDR3 is TGTGCCAGCAGTTACGACCGGGACAGGTCTACTGAAGCTTTCTTT.

Only one count was recorded for this clone. The genes are TRBV25-1 and TRBJ1-2; unclear D gene. The CDR3 spans 16 residues. Trimming removed 1 base from V and 1 base from J, with 13 bases in between. Germline CDR1 MGHDK, CDR2 SYGVNS. The CDR3 region has the DNA TGTGCCAGCAGTGAATCGGCGGATGGGATTAACTATGGCTACACCTTC. This codes for CASSESADGINYGYTF.

This clone was observed once. V usage is TRBV6-5 and J usage is TRBJ2-1; 9 bases match TRBD2. The CDR3 has 14 amino acids. J was trimmed by 8 bases and V by 6 bases; bases with no gene match: 8. CDR1 and CDR2 from the germline V gene are MNHEY and SVGAGI. CDR3 sequence: CASRGSGSGDEQFF. The CDR3 DNA follows: TGTGCCAGCAGGGGTAGCGGGAGCGGGGATGAGCAGTTCTTC.

V is TRBV6-6 and J is TRBJ2-5; D remains ambiguous. The V end lost 7 bases, the J end lost 5 bases, and 8 bases lay between the germline ends. Germline CDR1 MNHNY, CDR2 SVGAGI (reference sequence). The CDR3 has 11 residues. The CDR3 loop reads CASNFEETQYF. The CDR3 nucleotides read TGTGCCAGCAATTTTGAGGAGACCCAGTACTTC.

V is TRBV5-8 and J is TRBJ2-7; 9 nucleotides match TRBD1. Germline V gene data show CDR1 as SGHTS and CDR2 as YDEGEE. This CDR3 has 15 residues. Trimming took 4 bases from V and 2 from J; bases not matched to a gene: 7. This CDR3 reads CASSNRTGVPYEQYF. The CDR3 nucleotides are TGTGCCAGCAGCAACCGGACAGGGGTGCCCTACGAGCAGTACTTC.

Written as DNA, the CDR3 is TGCGCCAGCAGTGAAAGGGACAGCTACGAGCAGTACTTC. Amino acids: CASSERDSYEQYF. The chain combines TRBV10-2 with TRBJ2-7, with 7 bases that match TRBD1. J was trimmed by 3 bases and V by 3 bases; bases with no gene match: 2. Germline CDR1 and CDR2: WSHSY and SAAADI. The CDR3 has 13 amino acids.

In this sample, this clone turned up a few times. The V call is TRBV7-9, the J call TRBJ1-5; D is unclear. Germline assignment: CDR1 SEHNR and CDR2 FQNEAQ (reference sequence). V lost 6 bases and J lost 4, with 4 bases in between. CDR3 length: 11 residues. CDR3 residues: CASRQNQPQHF. CDR3 in DNA: TGTGCCAGCAGGCAGAATCAGCCCCAGCATTTT. The full variable domain, with the rest looked up from reference TRBV7-9 and TRBJ1-5, is DTGVSQNPRHKITKRGQNVTFRCDPISEHNRLYWYRQTLGQGPEFLTYFQNEAQLEKSRLLSDRFSAERPKGSFSTLEIQRTEQGDSAMYLCASRQNQPQHFGDGTRLSIL.

A few counts support this clone. This chain uses TRBV30 with TRBJ1-1; D unclear. Germline V lookup: CDR1 GTSNPN, CDR2 SVGIG (reference sequence). Trimming removed 4 bases at V and 1 base at J, with 10 bases between. This CDR3 has 13 amino acids. The CDR3 is CAWMSGRNTEAFF. The CDR3 DNA reads TGTGCCTGGATGTCCGGGAGGAACACTGAAGCTTTCTTT.

This clone has just a few counts. This chain links TRBV5-8 with TRBJ2-3; 9 nucleotides agree with TRBD1. The length of the CDR3 is 15 residues. Trimming cost V 4 bases and J 3 bases; bases outside gene matches: 6. Germline V gene data show CDR1 as SGHTS and CDR2 as YDEGEE. CDR3 nucleotides: TGTGCCAGCAGCAGAGGGACAGGGAATACAGATACGCAGTATTTT. This gives the protein CASSRGTGNTDTQYF. The complete variable domain, with remaining parts taken from reference TRBV5-8 and TRBJ2-3, reads EAGVTQSPTHLIKTRGQQATLRCSPISGHTSVYWYQQALGLGLQFLLWYDEGEERNRGNFPPRFSGRQFPNYSSELNVNALELEDSALYLCASSRGTGNTDTQYFGPGTRLTVL.

This chain connects TRBV12-2 to TRBJ2-7; the table names TRBD2, a call not compared with the DNA. TRBV12-2 is a pseudogene locus. This CDR3 has 14 residues. CDR3 protein: CASRLKEASYEQYF. CDR3 nucleotide sequence: TGTGCAAGTCGCTTAAAGGAGGCCTCCTACGAGCAGTACTTC.

The chain joins TRBV7-9 to TRBJ2-3, with D perhaps TRBD1 or TRBD2 (5 bases each). Trimming pared 1 base from V and 0 bases from J, leaving 11 bases between. This CDR3 has 16 amino acids. The germline gives CDR1 SEHNR, CDR2 FQNEAQ (reference sequence). The CDR3 loop is CASSLGRGGSTDTQYF. For the CDR3, the DNA is TGTGCCAGCAGCTTAGGAAGGGGCGGGAGCACAGATACGCAGTATTTT.

The rearrangement links TRBV28 to TRBJ2-1; 14 bases align to TRBD2. The CDR3 contains 15 residues. CDR1 and CDR2 (germline): MDHEN, SYDVKM. The V gene end was trimmed by 6 bases and the J gene end by 4 bases; junction bases not matched to a gene: 2. The CDR3 spells CASRGLAGVYNEQFF. CDR3 nucleotide sequence: TGTGCCAGCAGGGGACTAGCGGGAGTTTACAATGAGCAGTTCTTC.